This entry describes one T cell receptor beta chain. CDR3 length: 15 amino acids. Germline V gene lookup returns CDR1 SGHRS and CDR2 YFSETQ. Trimming took 0 bases from V and 2 from J, leaving 12 bases between them. This sample stems from a study of control samples from healthy donors and cancer patients. TCRdb's table, derived via immunoSEQ multiplex PCR, lists solely in-frame clones and lacks some. This table has 130,000 or so clones, 75% to 95% appearing once. This chain links TRBV5-1 with TRBJ2-7, with D possibly being TRBD1 or TRBD2 (5 bases each). Source material: blood. The TCR sequence derives from a man younger than 30 in good health. CDR3 loop: CASSLAGTPTYEQYF. CDR3 bases: TGCGCCAGCAGCTTGGCCGGGACCCCCACCTACGAGCAGTACTTC. Drawing the rest from reference TRBV5-1 and TRBJ2-7, the complete variable domain is KAGVTQTPRYLIKTRGQQVTLSCSPISGHRSVSWYQQTPGQGLQFLFEYFSETQRNKGNFPGRFSGRQFSNSRSEMNVSTLELGDSALYLCASSLAGTPTYEQYFGPGTRLTVT.